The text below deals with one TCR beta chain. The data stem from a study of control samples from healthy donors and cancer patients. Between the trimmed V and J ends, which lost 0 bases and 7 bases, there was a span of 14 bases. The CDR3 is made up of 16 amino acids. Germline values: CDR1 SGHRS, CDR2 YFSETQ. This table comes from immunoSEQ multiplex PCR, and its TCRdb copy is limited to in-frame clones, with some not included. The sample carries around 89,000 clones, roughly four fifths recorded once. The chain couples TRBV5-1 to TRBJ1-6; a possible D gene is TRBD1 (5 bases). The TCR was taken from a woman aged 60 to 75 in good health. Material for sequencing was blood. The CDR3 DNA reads TGCGCCAGCAGCTTGGACGGGGACTCCCGCAATTCACCCCTCCACTTT. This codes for CASSLDGDSRNSPLHF.